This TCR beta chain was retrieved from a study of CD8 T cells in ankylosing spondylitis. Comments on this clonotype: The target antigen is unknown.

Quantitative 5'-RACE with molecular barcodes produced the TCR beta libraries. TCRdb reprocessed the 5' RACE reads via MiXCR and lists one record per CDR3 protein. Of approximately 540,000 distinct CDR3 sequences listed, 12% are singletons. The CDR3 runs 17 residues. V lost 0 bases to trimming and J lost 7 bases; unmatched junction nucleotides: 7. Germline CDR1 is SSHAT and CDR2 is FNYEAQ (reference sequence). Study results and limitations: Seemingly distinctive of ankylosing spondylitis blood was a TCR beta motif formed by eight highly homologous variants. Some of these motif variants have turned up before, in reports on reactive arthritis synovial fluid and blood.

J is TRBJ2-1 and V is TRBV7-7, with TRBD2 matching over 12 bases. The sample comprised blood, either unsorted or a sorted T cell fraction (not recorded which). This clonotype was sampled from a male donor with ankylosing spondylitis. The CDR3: CASSLAALAGGSNEQFF. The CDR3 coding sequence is TGTGCCAGCAGCTTAGCGGCCCTAGCGGGAGGGAGTAATGAGCAGTTCTTC.